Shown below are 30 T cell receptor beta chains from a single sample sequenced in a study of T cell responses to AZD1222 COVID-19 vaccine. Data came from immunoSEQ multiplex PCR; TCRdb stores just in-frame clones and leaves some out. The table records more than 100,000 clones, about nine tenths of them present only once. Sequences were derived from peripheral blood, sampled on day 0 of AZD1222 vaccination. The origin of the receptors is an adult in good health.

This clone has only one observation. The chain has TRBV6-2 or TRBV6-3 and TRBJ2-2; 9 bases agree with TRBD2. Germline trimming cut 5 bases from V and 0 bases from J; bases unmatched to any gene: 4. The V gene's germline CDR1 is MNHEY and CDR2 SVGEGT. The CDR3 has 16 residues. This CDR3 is CASSPAGGTNTGELFF. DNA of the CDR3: TGTGCCAGCAGTCCCGCGGGGGGGACGAACACCGGGGAGCTGTTTTTT.

CDR3 DNA: TGTGCCAGCAGTATCCAGGGCGTCAGCTATAGCAATCAGCCCCAGCATTTT. Protein: CASSIQGVSYSNQPQHF. V gene TRBV6-2 or TRBV6-3 combines with J gene TRBJ1-5; D is possibly TRBD1 (5 bases). V was pared by 5 bases and J by 0 bases, with 17 bases between. This CDR3 contains 17 residues. Germline CDR1 is MNHEY and CDR2 is SVGEGT.

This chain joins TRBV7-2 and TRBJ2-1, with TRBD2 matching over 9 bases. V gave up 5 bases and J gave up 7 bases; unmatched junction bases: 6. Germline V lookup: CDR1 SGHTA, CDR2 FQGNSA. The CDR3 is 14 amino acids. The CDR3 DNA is TGTGCCAGCAGCCCGGGACTAGCTCGGAATGAGCAGTTCTTC. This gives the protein CASSPGLARNEQFF.

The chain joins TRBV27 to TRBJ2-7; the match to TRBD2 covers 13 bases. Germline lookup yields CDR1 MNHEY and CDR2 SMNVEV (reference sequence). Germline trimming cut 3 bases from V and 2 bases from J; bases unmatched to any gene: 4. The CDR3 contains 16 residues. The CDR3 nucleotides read TGTGCCAGCAGTTTGACTAGCGGGAGGTTTGCCTACGAGCAGTACTTC. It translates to CASSLTSGRFAYEQYF.

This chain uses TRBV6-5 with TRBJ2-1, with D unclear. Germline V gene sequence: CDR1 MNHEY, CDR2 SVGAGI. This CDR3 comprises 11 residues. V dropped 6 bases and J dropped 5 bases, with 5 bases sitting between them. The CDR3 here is CASRLNNEQFF. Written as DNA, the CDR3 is TGTGCCAGCAGACTGAACAATGAGCAGTTCTTC.

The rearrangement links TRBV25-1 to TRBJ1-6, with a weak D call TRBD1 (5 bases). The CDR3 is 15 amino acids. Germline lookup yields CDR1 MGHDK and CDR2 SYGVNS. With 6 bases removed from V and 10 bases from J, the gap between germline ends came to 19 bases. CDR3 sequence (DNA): TGTGCCAGCAGCCCGGGGGGAGGTATGAGGTCACCCCTCCACTTT. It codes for CASSPGGGMRSPLHF.

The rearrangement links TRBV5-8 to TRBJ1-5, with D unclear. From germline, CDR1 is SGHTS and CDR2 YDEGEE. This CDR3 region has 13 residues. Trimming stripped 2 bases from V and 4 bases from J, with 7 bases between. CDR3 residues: CASSFEGNQPQHF. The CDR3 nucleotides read TGTGCCAGCAGCTTTGAGGGAAATCAGCCCCAGCATTTT. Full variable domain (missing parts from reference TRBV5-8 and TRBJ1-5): EAGVTQSPTHLIKTRGQQATLRCSPISGHTSVYWYQQALGLGLQFLLWYDEGEERNRGNFPPRFSGRQFPNYSSELNVNALELEDSALYLCASSFEGNQPQHFGDGTRLSIL.

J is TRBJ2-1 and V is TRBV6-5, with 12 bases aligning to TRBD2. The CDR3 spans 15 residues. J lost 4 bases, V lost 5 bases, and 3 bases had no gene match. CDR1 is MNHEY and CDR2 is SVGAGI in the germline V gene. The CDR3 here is CASSRGTSGYNEQFF. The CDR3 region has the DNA TGTGCCAGCAGTCGAGGGACTAGCGGGTACAATGAGCAGTTCTTC.

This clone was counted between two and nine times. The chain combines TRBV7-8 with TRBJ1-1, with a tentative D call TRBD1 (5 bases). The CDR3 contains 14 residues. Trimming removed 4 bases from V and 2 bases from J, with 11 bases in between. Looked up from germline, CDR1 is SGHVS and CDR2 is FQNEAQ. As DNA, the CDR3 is TGTGCCAGCAGCTCCGACAGTTTTAACACTGAAGCTTTCTTT. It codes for CASSSDSFNTEAFF.

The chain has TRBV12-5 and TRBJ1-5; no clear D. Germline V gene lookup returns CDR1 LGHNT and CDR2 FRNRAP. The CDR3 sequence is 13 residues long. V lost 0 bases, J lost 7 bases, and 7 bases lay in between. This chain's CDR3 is CASGLVRSQPQHF. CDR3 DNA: TGTGCTAGTGGTTTGGTACGTAGCCAGCCCCAGCATTTT.

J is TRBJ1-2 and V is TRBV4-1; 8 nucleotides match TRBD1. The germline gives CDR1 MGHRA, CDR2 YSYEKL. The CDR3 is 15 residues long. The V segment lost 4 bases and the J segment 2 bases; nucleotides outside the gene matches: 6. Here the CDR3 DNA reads TGCGCCAGCAGCCCGTTAGACAGGGGAAACTATGGCTACACCTTC. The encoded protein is CASSPLDRGNYGYTF.

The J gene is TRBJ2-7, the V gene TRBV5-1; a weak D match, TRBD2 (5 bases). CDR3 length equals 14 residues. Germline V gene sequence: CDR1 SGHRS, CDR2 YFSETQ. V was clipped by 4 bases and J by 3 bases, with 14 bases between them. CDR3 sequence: CASSPGGGLYEQYF. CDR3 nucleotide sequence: TGCGCCAGCAGCCCCGGAGGTGGCCTCTACGAGCAGTACTTC.

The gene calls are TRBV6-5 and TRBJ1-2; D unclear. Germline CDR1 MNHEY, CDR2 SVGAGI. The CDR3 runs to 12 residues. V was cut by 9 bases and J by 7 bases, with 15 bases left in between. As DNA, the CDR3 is TGTGCCAGTAAGACCTCAGGACCTGGCTACACCTTC. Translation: CASKTSGPGYTF.

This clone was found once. CDR3 bases: TGTGCCAGCAGTTATATTCAGGGAGGTGAACGAAAAGCTTTCTTT. Amino acid sequence: CASSYIQGGERKAFF. The chain is built from TRBV6-5 and TRBJ1-1, with D maybe TRBD1 (5 bases). V dropped 3 bases and J dropped 9 bases, with 20 bases sitting between them. The CDR3 length is 15 residues. CDR1 is MNHEY and CDR2 is SVGAGI in the germline V gene.

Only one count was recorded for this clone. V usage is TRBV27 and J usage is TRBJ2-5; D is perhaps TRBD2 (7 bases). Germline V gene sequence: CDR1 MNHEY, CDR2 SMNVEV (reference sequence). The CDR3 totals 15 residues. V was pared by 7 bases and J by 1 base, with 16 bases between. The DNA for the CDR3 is TGTGCCAGCAATCCACAGGGAGGGGGCCAAGAGACCCAGTACTTC. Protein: CASNPQGGGQETQYF.

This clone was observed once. The CDR3, as DNA: TGTGCCAGCAGACCGGATCGGCCCGTAAACACTGAAGCTTTCTTT. Translating it yields CASRPDRPVNTEAFF. V and J are TRBV2 and TRBJ1-1; D uncertain. V was pared by 6 bases and J by 2 bases, with 16 bases between. Germline CDR1 reads SNHLY; CDR2 reads FYNNEI. The CDR3 length is 15 residues.

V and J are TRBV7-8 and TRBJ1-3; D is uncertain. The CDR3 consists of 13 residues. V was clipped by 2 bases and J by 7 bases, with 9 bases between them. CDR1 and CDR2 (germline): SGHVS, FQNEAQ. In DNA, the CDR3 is TGTGCCAGCAGCTTAAACCTCATGAACACCATATATTTT. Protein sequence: CASSLNLMNTIYF. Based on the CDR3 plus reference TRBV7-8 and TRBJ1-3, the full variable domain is GAGVSQSPRYKVAKRGQDVALRCDPISGHVSLFWYQQALGQGPEFLTYFQNEAQLDKSGLPSDRFFAERPEGSVSTLKIQRTQQEDSAVYLCASSLNLMNTIYFGEGSWLTVV.

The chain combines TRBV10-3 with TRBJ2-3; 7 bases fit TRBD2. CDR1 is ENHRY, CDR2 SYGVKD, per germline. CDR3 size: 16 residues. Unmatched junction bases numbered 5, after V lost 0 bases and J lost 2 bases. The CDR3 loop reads CAISESWEGSTDTQYF. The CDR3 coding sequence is TGTGCCATCAGTGAGTCATGGGAGGGCTCCACAGATACGCAGTATTTT.

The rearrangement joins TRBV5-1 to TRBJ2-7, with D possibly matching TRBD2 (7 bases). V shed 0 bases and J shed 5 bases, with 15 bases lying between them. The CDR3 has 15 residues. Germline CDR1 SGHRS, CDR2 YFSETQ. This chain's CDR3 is CASSLGGGLGNEQYF. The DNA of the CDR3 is TGCGCCAGCAGCTTGGGCGGGGGCTTGGGCAACGAGCAGTACTTC.

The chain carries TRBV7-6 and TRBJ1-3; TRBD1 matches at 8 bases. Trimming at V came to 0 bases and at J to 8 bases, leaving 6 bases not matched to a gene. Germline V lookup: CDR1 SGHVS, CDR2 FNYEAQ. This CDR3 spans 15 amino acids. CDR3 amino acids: CASSLAGQGSDTIYF. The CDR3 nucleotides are TGTGCCAGCAGCTTAGCTGGACAGGGTAGTGACACCATATATTTT.

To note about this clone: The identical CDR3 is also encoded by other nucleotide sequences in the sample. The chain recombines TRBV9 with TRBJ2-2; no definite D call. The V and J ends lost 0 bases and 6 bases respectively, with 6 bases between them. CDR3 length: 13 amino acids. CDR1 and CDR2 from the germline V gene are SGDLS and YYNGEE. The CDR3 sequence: CASSVDLSGELFF. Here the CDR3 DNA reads TGTGCCAGCAGCGTAGATCTGTCCGGGGAGCTGTTTTTT.

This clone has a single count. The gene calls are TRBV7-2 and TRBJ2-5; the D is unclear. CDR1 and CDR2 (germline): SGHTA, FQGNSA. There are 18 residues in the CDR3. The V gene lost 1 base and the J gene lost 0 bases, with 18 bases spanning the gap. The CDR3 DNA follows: TGTGCCAGCAGCTTAGGCATCGCCGCGGCGTATTACCAAGAGACCCAGTACTTC. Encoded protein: CASSLGIAAAYYQETQYF.

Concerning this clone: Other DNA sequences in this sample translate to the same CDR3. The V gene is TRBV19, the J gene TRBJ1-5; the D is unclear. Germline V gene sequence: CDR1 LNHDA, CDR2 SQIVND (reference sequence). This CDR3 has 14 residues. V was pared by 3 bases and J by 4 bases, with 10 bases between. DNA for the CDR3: TGTGCCAGTAGTATTTGGGGTGGGAATCAGCCCCAGCATTTT. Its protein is CASSIWGGNQPQHF.

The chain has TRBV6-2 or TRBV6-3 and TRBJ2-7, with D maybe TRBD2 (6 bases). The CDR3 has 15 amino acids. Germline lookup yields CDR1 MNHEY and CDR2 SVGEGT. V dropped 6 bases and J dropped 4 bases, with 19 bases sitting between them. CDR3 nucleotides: TGTGCCAGCAGCCCTACCGGGACTCCGGATTACGAGCAGTACTTC. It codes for CASSPTGTPDYEQYF.

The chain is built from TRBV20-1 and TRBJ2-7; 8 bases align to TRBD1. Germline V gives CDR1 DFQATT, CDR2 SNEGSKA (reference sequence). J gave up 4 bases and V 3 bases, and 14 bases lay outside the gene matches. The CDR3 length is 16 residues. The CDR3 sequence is CSASPIGQGIFYEQYF. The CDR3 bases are TGCAGTGCTAGTCCAATCGGACAGGGCATTTTTTACGAGCAGTACTTC.

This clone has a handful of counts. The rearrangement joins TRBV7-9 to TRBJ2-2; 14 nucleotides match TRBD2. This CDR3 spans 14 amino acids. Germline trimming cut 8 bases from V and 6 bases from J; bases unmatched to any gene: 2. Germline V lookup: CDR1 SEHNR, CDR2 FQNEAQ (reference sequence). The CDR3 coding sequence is TGTGCCAGCGGGACTAGCGGGGGATCCGGGGAGCTGTTTTTT. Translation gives CASGTSGGSGELFF.

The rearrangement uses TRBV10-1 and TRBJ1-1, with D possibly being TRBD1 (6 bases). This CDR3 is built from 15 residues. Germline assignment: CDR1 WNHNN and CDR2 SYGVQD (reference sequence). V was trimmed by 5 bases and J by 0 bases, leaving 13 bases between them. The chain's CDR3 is CASSNGGPLNTEAFF. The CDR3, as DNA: TGCGCCAGCAGTAACGGGGGGCCCTTGAACACTGAAGCTTTCTTT.

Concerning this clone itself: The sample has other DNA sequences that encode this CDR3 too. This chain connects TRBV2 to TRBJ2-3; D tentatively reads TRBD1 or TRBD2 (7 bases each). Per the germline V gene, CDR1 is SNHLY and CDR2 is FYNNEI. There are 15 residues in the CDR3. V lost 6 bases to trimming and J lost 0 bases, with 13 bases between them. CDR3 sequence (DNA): TGTGCCAGCAGCGGGGGGACAGCTAGCACAGATACGCAGTATTTT. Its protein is CASSGGTASTDTQYF.

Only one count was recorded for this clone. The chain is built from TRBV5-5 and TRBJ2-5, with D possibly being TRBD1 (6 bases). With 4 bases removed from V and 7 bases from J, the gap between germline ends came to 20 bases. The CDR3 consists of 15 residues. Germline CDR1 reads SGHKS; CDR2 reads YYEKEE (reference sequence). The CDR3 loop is CASSEVTGWGGTQYF. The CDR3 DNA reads TGTGCCAGCAGCGAAGTTACAGGGTGGGGTGGGACCCAGTACTTC.

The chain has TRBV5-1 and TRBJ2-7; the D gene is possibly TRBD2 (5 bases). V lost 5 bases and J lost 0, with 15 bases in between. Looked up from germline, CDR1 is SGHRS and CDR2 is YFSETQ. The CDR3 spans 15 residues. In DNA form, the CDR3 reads TGCGCCAGCAGTCGCGGACTGCTGAGCTCCTACGAGCAGTACTTC. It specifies CASSRGLLSSYEQYF.